The 18 T cell receptor beta chains presented below share a single source sample, sequenced in a study of beta chain features in type 1 diabetes. Every isolated RNA sample was fully reverse transcribed, so sequencing captured expressed TCRB transcripts. The protocol was immunoSEQ multiplex PCR, while the TCRdb copy is restricted to in-frame clones and leaves out a portion. The table has 400,000 to 450,000 clones, around 14% seen once. The source material was naive CD4+ T cells from blood. All receptors derive from a man aged 25 to 45 in good health.

In its sample, this clone was seen a few times. The CDR3 coding sequence is TGCAGCGTTGAGACGATGGTCAACTCCTACGAGCAGTACGTC. This translates into CSVETMVNSYEQYV. V gene TRBV29-1 combines with J gene TRBJ2-7; D is undetermined. The germline V and J ends were trimmed by 3 bases and 0 bases, with 12 bases remaining between them. Looked up from germline, CDR1 is SQVTM and CDR2 is ANQGSEA. The CDR3 contains 14 residues.

This clone was seen many times. The chain has TRBV15 and TRBJ2-6, with D perhaps matching TRBD1 (5 bases). Trimming took off 4 bases at V and 0 bases at J, with 10 bases between the two ends. In germline, CDR1 is LNHNV, CDR2 YYDKDF (reference sequence). The CDR3 runs to 16 residues. Written as DNA, the CDR3 is TGTGCCACCAGCATCCGCAGGGCCTCTGGGGCCAACGTCCTGACTTTC. As protein: CATSIRRASGANVLTF.

This clone was detected only a few times. This chain connects TRBV5-4 to TRBJ2-5, with 7 bases matching TRBD2. The CDR3 totals 14 residues. Germline CDR1 SGHNT, CDR2 YYREEE (reference sequence). The trim removed 0 bases at V and 5 bases at J, leaving 4 bases unmatched. The CDR3, as DNA: TGTGCCAGCAGCTTGGCCTGGGGAGGGGAGACCCAGTACTTC. It translates to CASSLAWGGETQYF.

This clone was recorded a few times. CDR3 sequence: CASQFSGRRETQYF. As DNA, the CDR3 is TGTGCCAGCCAGTTTAGCGGGAGGAGGGAGACCCAGTACTTC. The V and J genes are TRBV15 and TRBJ2-5, with 10 bases aligning to TRBD2. V lost 10 bases to trimming and J lost 5 bases; unmatched junction nucleotides: 10. The length of the CDR3 is 14 residues. The germline CDR1 and CDR2 sequences are LNHNV and YYDKDF (reference sequence).

In its sample, this clone was seen a few times. This chain connects TRBV15 to TRBJ2-3, with 9 bases that match TRBD2. J lost 10 bases, V lost 4 bases, and 9 bases had no gene match. Germline-derived CDR1 and CDR2 are LNHNV and YYDKDF (reference sequence). The CDR3 is 14 amino acids. CDR3 region: CATSTRGASGAQYF. Written as DNA, the CDR3 is TGTGCCACCAGCACCCGGGGGGCTAGCGGGGCGCAGTATTTT.

The V and J genes are TRBV10-3 and TRBJ2-6; D perhaps matches TRBD2 (6 bases). V shed 4 bases and J shed 1 base, with 17 bases lying between them. CDR1 and CDR2 (germline): ENHRY, SYGVKD. This CDR3 is built from 18 residues. CDR3 nucleotide sequence: TGTGCCATCAGTGCCACCGGGACTCAGAGATCTGGGGCCAACGTCCTGACTTTC. Translating gives CAISATGTQRSGANVLTF.

This clone was recorded a few times. DNA of the CDR3: TGTGCCAGTAGTACAGGGGGCTCATACAATGAGCAGTTCTTC. Translated: CASSTGGSYNEQFF. The chain uses TRBV19 and TRBJ2-1; 8 nucleotides line up with TRBD1. The germline V gene has CDR1 LNHDA and CDR2 SQIVND (reference sequence). The CDR3 extends over 14 amino acids. Trimming at V came to 4 bases and at J to 4 bases, leaving 3 bases not matched to a gene.

This clone was observed a handful of times. The chain has TRBV30 and TRBJ1-2; D gene unclear. The CDR3 is made up of 12 amino acids. V shed 1 base and J shed 6 bases, with 9 bases lying between them. Germline CDR1 reads GTSNPN; CDR2 reads SVGIG (reference sequence). The CDR3 DNA is TGTGCCTGGAGTGGGTTGTCCGATGGCTACACCTTC. Amino acids: CAWSGLSDGYTF.

This clone came up a few times. This chain links TRBV7-3 with TRBJ2-6; D unclear. V lost 5 bases and J 0 bases, leaving 11 bases between the germline ends. This CDR3 contains 16 residues. Germline assignment: CDR1 SGHTA and CDR2 FQGTGA. CDR3 sequence reads: CASSPRRSSGANVLTF. The CDR3 DNA follows: TGTGCCAGCAGCCCTAGACGGAGCTCTGGGGCCAACGTCCTGACTTTC.

CDR3: CASSLLGVRDTEAFF. CDR3 in DNA: TGTGCCAGCAGCTTACTTGGGGTCAGGGACACTGAAGCTTTCTTT. This chain links TRBV13 with TRBJ1-1; D perhaps matches TRBD1 (5 bases). Germline V CDR1 and CDR2: PRHDT, FYEKMQ (reference sequence). CDR3 length: 15 amino acids. The ends were cut back, 2 bases at V and 3 bases at J, with 13 bases in the middle.

This clone was detected once. The V call is TRBV4-3, the J call TRBJ1-6; D gene unclear. V lost 3 bases and J lost 0, with 9 bases in between. The CDR3 is made up of 16 amino acids. The germline CDR1 and CDR2 sequences are LGHNA and YSLEER. CDR3 nucleotide sequence: TGCGCCAGCAGCCAGCTCGCAAGCTCCTATAATTCACCCCTCCACTTT. It is translated as CASSQLASSYNSPLHF.

This chain uses TRBV7-2 with TRBJ2-1; D remains unclear. V lost 3 bases, J lost 4 bases, and 13 bases lay in between. The CDR3 has 15 residues. Germline CDR1 is SGHTA and CDR2 is FQGNSA. The CDR3 loop is CASSFAVPNYNEQFF. CDR3 coding DNA: TGTGCCAGCAGCTTCGCGGTGCCGAATTACAATGAGCAGTTCTTC.

V usage is TRBV30 and J usage is TRBJ1-2; D gene ambiguous. The CDR3 length is 11 residues. V lost 0 bases and J 5 bases, leaving 4 bases between the germline ends. From germline, CDR1 is GTSNPN and CDR2 SVGIG (reference sequence). For the CDR3, the DNA is TGTGCCTGGAGTGTGGGATATGGCTACACCTTC. Protein: CAWSVGYGYTF.

The chain combines TRBV6-5 with TRBJ2-1; D unresolved. V gave up 4 bases and J gave up 8 bases, with 12 bases separating them. Per the germline V gene, CDR1 is MNHEY and CDR2 is SVGAGI. The CDR3 length is 13 residues. The CDR3 nucleotides read TGTGCCAGCAGTTCCCCCCCTCTCCATGAGCAGTTCTTC. It codes for CASSSPPLHEQFF.

A few counts support this clone. J is TRBJ1-2 and V is TRBV25-1; TRBD1 agrees at 8 bases. The CDR3 is 16 residues long. The V segment lost 0 bases and the J segment 6 bases; nucleotides outside the gene matches: 9. Germline CDR1 reads MGHDK; CDR2 reads SYGVNS. The CDR3 loop is CASSEYLARGQNGYTF. In DNA form, the CDR3 reads TGTGCCAGCAGTGAATATTTAGCCAGGGGGCAAAATGGCTACACCTTC.

The genes are TRBV10-3 and TRBJ1-5; 7 bases line up with TRBD1. The CDR3 is 15 residues long. V trimming: 0 bases; J trimming: 4 bases; junction bases outside the gene matches: 3. Germline V lookup: CDR1 ENHRY, CDR2 SYGVKD. The CDR3 loop reads CAISESTGTNQPQHF. The CDR3 DNA sequence: TGTGCCATCAGTGAGTCGACAGGGACAAATCAGCCCCAGCATTTT.

Only one count was recorded for this clone. The chain uses TRBV25-1 and TRBJ1-5; TRBD1 might be the D (5 bases). CDR1 and CDR2 from the germline V gene are MGHDK and SYGVNS. Trimming left V 4 bases short and J 7 bases short, with 11 bases between. The CDR3 consists of 13 residues. This CDR3 is CASSGAGLQPQHF. The CDR3 DNA sequence: TGTGCCAGCAGTGGGGCAGGGTTGCAGCCCCAGCATTTT.

The rearrangement links TRBV2 to TRBJ2-1; D tentatively fits TRBD1 or TRBD2 (6 bases each). The ends were cut back, 6 bases at V and 6 bases at J, with 15 bases in the middle. The CDR3 runs to 14 residues. Germline loops: CDR1 SNHLY, CDR2 FYNNEI. CDR3: CASREGGTFNEQFF. The CDR3 coding sequence is TGTGCCAGCAGAGAGGGGGGAACTTTCAATGAGCAGTTCTTC.